This T cell receptor (beta chain) was recovered during a study of PD-L1 blockade in urothelial cancer. Looking at the study overall: Analysis of the blood was performed 3 weeks (second dose) and 6 weeks after treatment start. Blood yielded a median of roughly 140,000 T cells per sample.

Study-wide points: It was durable-benefit patients whose tumor-associated blood clones expanded more at 3 weeks.

Every PCR got spiked synthetic TCR analog templates. Sequenced by immunoSEQ multiplex PCR; TCRdb stores in-frame clones only, minus some. The profile shows 60,000 or so clones, approximately 80% of them singletons. Concerning this clone itself: Its target is not known.

The sample consisted of PBMCs, taken around atezolizumab (anti-PD-L1) treatment. This receptor was taken from a man between 65 and 85 years old with urothelial cancer.

This CDR3 is CASSGGQLQNTEAFF. CDR3 nucleotide sequence: TGTGCCAGCAGTGGAGGACAGCTACAGAACACTGAAGCTTTCTTT. The V call is TRBV2, the J call TRBJ1-1; TRBD1 might be the D (6 bases). The CDR3 is made up of 15 amino acids. Germline V gives CDR1 SNHLY, CDR2 FYNNEI. Trimming left V 4 bases short and J 1 base short, with 13 bases between.